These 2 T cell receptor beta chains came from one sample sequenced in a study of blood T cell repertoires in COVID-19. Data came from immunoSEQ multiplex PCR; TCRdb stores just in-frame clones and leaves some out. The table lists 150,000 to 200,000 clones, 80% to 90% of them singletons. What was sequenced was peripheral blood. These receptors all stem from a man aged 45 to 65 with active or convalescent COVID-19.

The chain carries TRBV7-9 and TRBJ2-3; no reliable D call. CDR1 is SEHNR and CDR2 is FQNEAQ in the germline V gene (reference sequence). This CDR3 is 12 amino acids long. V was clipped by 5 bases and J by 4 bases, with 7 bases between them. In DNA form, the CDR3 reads TGTGCCAGCAGCGATCTACCAGATACGCAGTATTTT. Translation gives CASSDLPDTQYF. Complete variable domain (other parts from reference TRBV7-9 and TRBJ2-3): DTGVSQNPRHKITKRGQNVTFRCDPISEHNRLYWYRQTLGQGPEFLTYFQNEAQLEKSRLLSDRFSAERPKGSFSTLEIQRTEQGDSAMYLCASSDLPDTQYFGPGTRLTVL.

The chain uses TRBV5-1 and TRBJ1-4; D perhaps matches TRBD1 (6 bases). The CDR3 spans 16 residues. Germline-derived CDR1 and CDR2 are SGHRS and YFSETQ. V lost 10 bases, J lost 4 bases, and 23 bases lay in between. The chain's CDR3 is CASSSGHPLGNEKLFF. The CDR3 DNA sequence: TGCGCCTCCTCTTCGGGACACCCCTTAGGTAATGAAAAACTGTTTTTT.